The 19 T cell receptor beta chains below were found in one sample sequenced in a study of blood T cell repertoires in COVID-19. The method was immunoSEQ multiplex PCR; TCRdb's version includes in-frame clones alone and lacks a portion of them. The sample lists some 40,000 clones; around 80% were seen once. Sequencing input: peripheral blood. The receptor source for this set is a man aged 80 or over with active or convalescent COVID-19.

The chain carries TRBV28 and TRBJ1-2, with D possibly matching TRBD1 (6 bases). Trimming removed 2 bases at V and 8 bases at J, with 15 bases between. The length of the CDR3 is 14 residues. CDR1 MDHEN and CDR2 SYDVKM come from the germline V gene. In DNA form, the CDR3 reads TGTGCCAGCAGTTTACCGACAGGCTTGCGAGGCTACACCTTC. Amino acids: CASSLPTGLRGYTF.

The chain is built from TRBV5-1 and TRBJ2-4; 10 bases are shared with TRBD2. There are 15 residues in the CDR3. CDR1 and CDR2 (germline): SGHRS, YFSETQ. Trimming removed 4 bases from V and 1 base from J; junction bases left unmatched: 2. CDR3 region: CASSPSGSAKNIQYF. The CDR3, as DNA: TGCGCCAGCAGCCCTAGCGGGAGTGCCAAAAACATTCAGTACTTC.

This chain uses TRBV5-1 with TRBJ1-1; 7 bases are a match to TRBD1. CDR1 is SGHRS, CDR2 YFSETQ, per germline. Trimming at V came to 0 bases and at J to 3 bases, leaving 11 bases not matched to a gene. The CDR3 is 17 residues long. The CDR3 DNA follows: TGCGCCAGCAGCTTGGATTCGGGCAGGGGGTTGTACACTGAAGCTTTCTTT. The encoded protein is CASSLDSGRGLYTEAFF.

The chain combines TRBV10-3 with TRBJ1-5; 8 nucleotides agree with TRBD1. Germline V gene lookup returns CDR1 ENHRY and CDR2 SYGVKD. Trimming at V came to 6 bases and at J to 3 bases, leaving 4 bases not matched to a gene. This CDR3 is built from 14 residues. The CDR3 DNA reads TGTGCCATCAGAGGACAGGGCGCCAATCAGCCCCAGCATTTT. It specifies CAIRGQGANQPQHF.

The J gene is TRBJ2-2, the V gene TRBV11-3, with a weak D call TRBD2 (5 bases). The V and J ends lost 3 bases and 6 bases respectively, with 14 bases between them. Germline loops: CDR1 SGHNT, CDR2 YENEEA. CDR3 length equals 15 residues. The CDR3 sequence: CASSFGISSAGELFF. The CDR3, as DNA: TGTGCCAGCAGCTTCGGGATTTCTTCTGCCGGGGAGCTGTTTTTT.

The gene calls are TRBV7-2 and TRBJ2-2; TRBD2 might be the D (6 bases). V was trimmed by 5 bases and J by 3 bases, leaving 10 bases between them. The CDR3 covers 14 residues. Germline CDR1 is SGHTA and CDR2 is FQGNSA. CDR3: CASSGDSYTGELFF. The CDR3 coding sequence is TGTGCCAGCAGCGGGGACTCCTACACCGGGGAGCTGTTTTTT.

V gene TRBV14 combines with J gene TRBJ1-2, with 7 nucleotides matching TRBD1. The CDR3 is 15 residues long. Losses at the gene ends were 9 bases for V and 2 bases for J; bases not matched to a gene: 12. Germline values: CDR1 SGHDN, CDR2 FVKESK. The CDR3: CASRDRTLENYGYTF. CDR3 DNA: TGTGCCAGTCGGGACAGAACCCTTGAAAACTATGGCTACACCTTC.

Note on this clone: At one of its ends the junction is not consistent with the germline gene, which may arise from a read error. The rearrangement joins TRBV4-2 to TRBJ1-4, with 9 bases matching TRBD1. Germline V lookup: CDR1 LGHNA, CDR2 YNFKEQ. CDR3 length equals 15 residues. The CDR3 bases are TGTGCCAGCAACCAATTAACAGGGGGCGATGAAAAACTGTTTTTT. As protein: CASNQLTGGDEKLFF.

This clone was recorded once. V and J are TRBV7-9 and TRBJ1-1, with D unresolved. Germline V gives CDR1 SEHNR, CDR2 FQNEAQ (reference sequence). This CDR3 region has 14 residues. Trimming removed 4 bases from V and 0 bases from J, with 9 bases in between. CDR3 nucleotide sequence: TGTGCCAGCAGCTCCCTTGGAGTGAACACTGAAGCTTTCTTT. Translation gives CASSSLGVNTEAFF.

This clone was picked up a small number of times. CDR3 loop: CASSGGAPQETQYF. The CDR3 nucleotides are TGTGCCAGCAGCGGCGGGGCCCCCCAAGAGACCCAGTACTTC. V usage is TRBV9 and J usage is TRBJ2-5; perhaps TRBD2 as D (6 bases). Germline V gives CDR1 SGDLS, CDR2 YYNGEE. V gave up 3 bases and J gave up 1 base, with 10 bases separating them. This CDR3 is 14 amino acids long.

The chain employs TRBV7-9 and TRBJ2-1; 12 positions match TRBD2. With 5 bases clipped from V and 5 bases from J, the junction kept 1 base outside the gene matches. The germline gives CDR1 SEHNR, CDR2 FQNEAQ (reference sequence). The CDR3 is made up of 14 amino acids. The CDR3: CASSRTSGDNEQFF. The CDR3 DNA reads TGTGCCAGCAGCAGGACTAGCGGGGACAATGAGCAGTTCTTC.

V is TRBV11-2 and J is TRBJ2-7; 10 nucleotides match TRBD2. V was clipped by 1 base and J by 2 bases; unmatched bases: 5. Germline assignment: CDR1 SGHAT and CDR2 FQNNGV. The CDR3 is 16 residues long. The CDR3, as DNA: TGTGCCAGCAGCTTAGGTTCTAGCGGGAGTGCCTACGAGCAGTACTTC. Protein product: CASSLGSSGSAYEQYF.

This chain uses TRBV4-2 with TRBJ2-3, with 7 bases that match TRBD2. In germline, CDR1 is LGHNA, CDR2 YNFKEQ. V lost 4 bases to trimming and J lost 4 bases; unmatched junction nucleotides: 11. This CDR3 has 16 residues. The CDR3 loop is CASSPRPDGGADTQYF. The CDR3 DNA sequence: TGTGCCAGCAGCCCCCGACCGGATGGGGGGGCAGATACGCAGTATTTT.

The J gene is TRBJ2-7, the V gene TRBV7-9; 9 bases line up with TRBD1. J was trimmed by 5 bases and V by 5 bases; bases with no gene match: 10. The CDR3 spans 15 residues. In germline, CDR1 is SEHNR, CDR2 FQNEAQ (reference sequence). CDR3: CASSQPADRGHEQYF. CDR3 DNA: TGTGCCAGCAGCCAGCCTGCGGACAGGGGCCACGAGCAGTACTTC.

The chain joins TRBV6-5 to TRBJ1-1, with 7 bases that match TRBD1. V dropped 4 bases and J dropped 1; count of bases not matched to a gene: 3. This CDR3 is built from 14 residues. CDR1 and CDR2 from the germline V gene are MNHEY and SVGAGI. CDR3 sequence: CASSSWTGNTEAFF. The CDR3 coding sequence is TGTGCCAGCAGTTCCTGGACAGGGAACACTGAAGCTTTCTTT.

V gene TRBV6-5 combines with J gene TRBJ1-2; D not certain. The CDR3 sequence is 14 residues long. In germline, CDR1 is MNHEY, CDR2 SVGAGI. V shed 6 bases and J shed 5 bases, with 16 bases lying between them. This CDR3 reads CASRSYSEGYGYTF. In nucleotides, the CDR3 is TGTGCCAGCAGAAGTTACAGTGAAGGATATGGCTACACCTTC.

The DNA of the CDR3 is TGTGCCAGCAGCGTCCGGGACAGGGGCACAGATACGCAGTATTTT. This encodes CASSVRDRGTDTQYF. V and J are TRBV9 and TRBJ2-3; 9 nucleotides align to TRBD1. Per the germline V gene, CDR1 is SGDLS and CDR2 is YYNGEE. The CDR3 is made up of 15 amino acids. The trim removed 2 bases at V and 1 base at J, leaving 2 bases unmatched. The entire variable domain, with the rest obtained from reference TRBV9 and TRBJ2-3, is as follows: DSGVTQTPKHLITATGQRVTLRCSPRSGDLSVYWYQQSLDQGLQFLIQYYNGEERAKGNILERFSAQQFPDLHSELNLSSLELGDSALYFCASSVRDRGTDTQYFGPGTRLTVL.

V and J are TRBV9 and TRBJ1-2, with 8 bases matching TRBD1. V trimming: 5 bases; J trimming: 8 bases; junction bases outside the gene matches: 5. Germline CDR1 SGDLS, CDR2 YYNGEE. The CDR3 runs 12 residues. The CDR3 protein is CASSTTGDGYTF. CDR3 nucleotide sequence: TGTGCCAGCAGTACGACAGGGGACGGCTACACCTTC.

This rearrangement joins TRBV27 to TRBJ2-7; 8 bases align to TRBD2. CDR3 length: 13 amino acids. The germline V gene has CDR1 MNHEY and CDR2 SMNVEV (reference sequence). V lost 3 bases and J lost 10; bases outside the gene matches: 8. The CDR3 protein is CASSLSGLDPQYF. The CDR3 nucleotides are TGTGCCAGCAGTTTGTCGGGACTAGACCCACAGTACTTC.